This T cell receptor beta chain comes out of a study of human T cells and chemical hapten exposure. Background on the study: On about 2 cm by about 2 cm of upper inner arm skin, sensitization was performed with 2% DPC. Findings of the study overall: Because all patients had alopecia, their immune responses might differ from healthy ones.

Regarding time point: patch test 2, 6 weeks after DPC sensitization. Described treatment: therapeutic diphenylcyclopropenone sensitization with weekly scalp DPC. TCRdb re-called the RACE reads through MiXCR, storing one row per CDR3 protein. The sample lists around 50,000 distinct CDR3 sequences, 9.5% to 10% occurring once. V lost 1 base to trimming and J lost 3 bases, with 11 bases between them. Germline lookup yields CDR1 SGHRS and CDR2 YFSETQ. The CDR3 is 15 amino acids. This clonotype was recorded many times. Its antigen is as yet unknown. This chain connects TRBV5-1 to TRBJ2-4; the D gene is possibly TRBD1 (6 bases). The source material was whole blood, sampled in connection with sensitization to the hapten diphenylcyclopropenone (DPC). The TCR was taken from a woman between 45 and 65 years old with alopecia areata. Some clones in this sample may be carry-over from other donors' samples. In nucleotides, the CDR3 is TGCGCCAGCAGCTTGACAGGGTCGGACAAAAACATTCAGTACTTC. Its protein is CASSLTGSDKNIQYF.